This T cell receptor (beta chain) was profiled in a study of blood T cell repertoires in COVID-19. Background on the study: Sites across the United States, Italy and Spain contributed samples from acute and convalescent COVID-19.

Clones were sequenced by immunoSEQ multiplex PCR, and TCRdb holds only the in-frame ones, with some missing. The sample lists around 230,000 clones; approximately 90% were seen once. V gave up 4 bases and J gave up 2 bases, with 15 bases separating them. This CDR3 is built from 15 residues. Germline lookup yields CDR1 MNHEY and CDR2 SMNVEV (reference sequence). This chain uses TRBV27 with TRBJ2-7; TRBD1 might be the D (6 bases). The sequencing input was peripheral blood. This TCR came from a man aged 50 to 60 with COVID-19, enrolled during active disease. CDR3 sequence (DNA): TGTGCCAGCAGTTCCCCCTACAGGGCCCCCTACGAGCAGTACTTC. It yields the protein CASSSPYRAPYEQYF.